The clone carrying this TCR beta chain was seen a single time. TCRdb's table, derived via immunoSEQ multiplex PCR, lists solely in-frame clones and lacks some. The sample includes more than 550,000 clones, less than 95% seen only once; the top ten take less than 40%. This sample stems from a study of shared clonotypes between healthy human individuals. CDR3 length: 17 residues. Between the trimmed V and J ends, which lost 3 bases and 0 bases, there was a span of 17 bases. Germline lookup yields CDR1 ENHRY and CDR2 SYGVKD. Sample: memory CD8+ T cells from PBMCs. Subset described: CD45RO+ cells pooled with CCR7-negative TemRA cells. This receptor was identified in a man younger than 35 in good health. Some clones in this sample may be carry-over from other donors' samples. The V call is TRBV10-3, the J call TRBJ1-1; D may be TRBD1 (5 bases). This CDR3 reads CAISDPQLRQMNTEAFF. The CDR3 DNA follows: TGTGCCATCAGTGACCCCCAGTTGAGACAGATGAACACTGAAGCTTTCTTT.